This T cell receptor beta chain was sequenced for a study of identical twins. Study-wide results and limits: Weaker excess sharing between twins was seen in beta out-of-frame sequences. Fewer insertions marked abundant cord blood beta clonotypes; young adult naive trended weakly, memory not at all.

A word on this clonotype: Its antigen is currently unknown.

TCRdb itself ran the 5' RACE reads through MiXCR, one entry per CDR3 protein. The data hold hundreds of thousands of distinct CDR3 sequences, with 9% to 15% observed a single time. CDR1 and CDR2 (germline): DFQATT, SNEGSKA (reference sequence). The CDR3 consists of 14 residues. Trimming took 4 bases from V and 5 from J; bases not matched to a gene: 8. In addition, the sample was reused for a study of yellow fever vaccine responses in identical twins.

The sequence came from a young woman in good health. The rearrangement links TRBV20-1 to TRBJ2-5; 9 bases agree with TRBD1. Sequenced input: PBMCs. CDR3 in amino acids: CSATRTGVKETQYF. The DNA for the CDR3 is TGCAGTGCTACAAGGACAGGGGTGAAGGAGACCCAGTACTTC.